Listed below are T cell receptor beta chains from one sample, sequenced in a study of blood T cell repertoires in COVID-19. The data were produced by immunoSEQ multiplex PCR, yet TCRdb's version contains in-frame clones alone and is incomplete. The sample yields some 120,000 clones, 85% seen once. The sequencing sample was made of peripheral blood. The receptors shown here come from a man at least 80 years old with active or convalescent COVID-19. Both conserved end residues are part of each CDR3. D genes are given only for firm matches. Clone size is given for some rows only: seen once, a few or many times, or a class if the clone is expanded.

J | D | V | size | CDR3 | DNA
TRBJ1-3 | NA | TRBV9 | NA | CASSVGHRVSGNTIYF | TGTGCCAGCAGCGTAGGGCACAGGGTCTCTGGAAACACCATATATTTT
TRBJ1-2 | NA | TRBV10-3 | NA | CAIRSGGEVDGYTF | TGTGCCATCCGGTCGGGGGGGGAAGTGGATGGCTACACCTTC
TRBJ2-1 | TRBD2 | TRBV4-1 | NA | CASSQRLAGGPNSQFF | TGCGCCAGCAGCCAACGTTTAGCGGGGGGCCCCAACTCACAGTTCTTC
TRBJ1-1 | NA | TRBV12-3/TRBV12-4 | NA | CASSLVSTEAFF | TGTGCCAGCAGTTTAGTCTCCACTGAAGCTTTCTTT
TRBJ1-3 | NA | TRBV21-1 | NA | CASRQGASGNTIYF | TGTGCCAGCAGACAGGGGGCATCTGGAAACACCATATATTTT
TRBJ2-1 | TRBD2 | TRBV7-8 | NA | CASSLARPGLPNNEQFF | TGTGCCAGCAGCTTAGCGCGGCCGGGACTACCGAACAATGAGCAGTTCTTC
TRBJ2-3 | NA | TRBV5-1 | NA | CASSFLAPASSTDTQYF | TGCGCCAGCAGCTTCCTAGCGCCTGCCTCTAGCACAGATACGCAGTATTTT
TRBJ2-7 | NA | TRBV29-1 | NA | CSAQDSSYEQYF | TGCAGCGCCCAGGACAGTTCCTACGAGCAGTACTTC
TRBJ2-5 | NA | TRBV25-1 | NA | CASSGRPYQETQYF | TGTGCCAGCTCTGGCAGGCCGTACCAAGAGACCCAGTACTTC
TRBJ1-3 | NA | TRBV5-1 | NA | CASSSGQSGNTIYF | TGCGCCAGCAGCTCAGGGCAATCTGGAAACACCATATATTTT
TRBJ2-5 | TRBD2 | TRBV5-1 | NA | CASSWRVTSGGQETQYF | TGCGCCAGCAGCTGGAGAGTAACTAGCGGGGGACAAGAGACCCAGTACTTC
TRBJ2-7 | TRBD2 | TRBV9 | NA | CASSNSGSSYEQYF | TGTGCCAGCAGCAATAGCGGGAGCTCCTACGAGCAGTACTTC
TRBJ1-1 | NA | TRBV12-3/TRBV12-4 | NA | CASSYQGNTEAFF | TGTGCCAGCAGTTACCAGGGGAACACTGAAGCTTTCTTT
TRBJ2-1 | NA | TRBV7-3 | NA | CASSLTAQGSYNEQFF | TGTGCCAGCAGCTTAACAGCGCAGGGTTCCTACAATGAGCAGTTCTTC
TRBJ1-5 | TRBD1 | TRBV28 | NA | CASSSPGQFFSSNQPQHF | TGTGCCAGCAGTTCCCCGGGACAGTTTTTTTCAAGCAATCAGCCCCAGCATTTT
TRBJ1-4 | TRBD1 | TRBV4-2 | NA | CASSLRTGGNEKLFF | TGTGCCAGCAGCCTTAGGACAGGGGGGAATGAAAAACTGTTTTTT
TRBJ2-1 | TRBD2 | TRBV5-1 | NA | CASSHGGRAPGNEQFF | TGCGCCAGCAGCCACGGGGGGAGGGCTCCGGGGAATGAGCAGTTCTTC
TRBJ2-7 | NA | TRBV25-1 | NA | CASSERGGHYEQYF | TGTGCCAGCAGTGAAAGGGGGGGGCATTACGAGCAGTACTTC
TRBJ2-1 | TRBD1 | TRBV6-5 | NA | CASNRQGAYNEQFF | TGTGCCAGCAACCGACAGGGGGCGTACAATGAGCAGTTCTTC
TRBJ1-2 | NA | TRBV15 | NA | CATSTDRSNYGYTF | TGTGCCACCAGCACGGACAGATCTAACTATGGCTACACCTTC
TRBJ1-5 | TRBD1 | TRBV10-3 | NA | CAISESPGQGFQPQHF | TGTGCCATCAGTGAGTCCCCGGGACAGGGATTTCAGCCCCAGCATTTT
TRBJ1-2 | TRBD1 | TRBV3-1/TRBV3-2 | NA | CASSQGGGQGYGYTF | TGTGCCAGCAGCCAAGGAGGCGGACAGGGTTATGGCTACACCTTC
TRBJ1-1 | TRBD1 | TRBV27 | NA | CASRRPGQGAFF | TGTGCCAGCAGACGACCGGGACAGGGAGCTTTCTTT
TRBJ2-1 | NA | TRBV5-1 | NA | CASSPNEGARLTSSYNEQFF | TGCGCCAGCAGCCCGAACGAGGGGGCGCGTCTGACTAGCTCCTACAATGAGCAGTTCTTC
TRBJ1-4 | TRBD1 | TRBV7-8 | NA | CASSSYGTANEKLFF | TGTGCCAGCAGCAGCTACGGGACAGCTAATGAAAAACTGTTTTTT
TRBJ1-5 | NA | TRBV29-1 | NA | CSVEDVTGQHF | TGCAGCGTTGAAGATGTCACGGGCCAGCATTTT
TRBJ1-4 | NA | TRBV12-3/TRBV12-4 | NA | CASSWGPQGKLFF | TGTGCCAGCAGTTGGGGCCCCCAGGGGAAACTGTTTTTT
TRBJ1-2 | NA | TRBV12-3/TRBV12-4 | NA | CASREGGMGGYTF | TGTGCCAGCAGGGAGGGCGGAATGGGGGGCTACACCTTC
TRBJ2-2 | NA | TRBV29-1 | NA | CSVDWMNTGELFF | TGCAGCGTCGACTGGATGAACACCGGGGAGCTGTTTTTT
TRBJ2-7 | NA | TRBV29-1 | NA | CSVSQVISRGSSEQYF | TGCAGCGTTAGTCAGGTCATTTCTCGAGGGTCTTCCGAGCAGTACTTC
TRBJ2-1 | TRBD1 | TRBV3-1/TRBV3-2 | NA | CASSQGHRGNEQFF | TGTGCCAGCAGCCAAGGTCACAGGGGAAATGAGCAGTTCTTC
TRBJ1-6 | NA | TRBV27 | few | CASSLSLGNSPLHF | TGTGCCAGCAGTTTATCCCTGGGCAATTCACCCCTCCACTTT
TRBJ2-3 | TRBD2 | TRBV7-2 | NA | CASSLAGGGRGTDTQYF | TGTGCCAGCAGCTTAGCAGGCGGGGGGAGGGGCACAGATACGCAGTATTTT
TRBJ2-3 | NA | TRBV4-2 | NA | CASSGTFGSVDTQYF | TGTGCCAGCAGCGGAACATTCGGGTCCGTAGATACGCAGTATTTT
TRBJ1-2 | TRBD1 | TRBV19 | NA | CAGGDRGRDYGYTF | TGTGCCGGAGGAGACAGGGGGCGAGACTATGGCTACACCTTC
TRBJ1-2 | NA | TRBV25-1 | NA | CASSELSRGLPDGYTF | TGTGCCAGCAGTGAGTTGTCTAGGGGCCTCCCAGATGGCTACACCTTC
TRBJ2-7 | TRBD2 | TRBV6-2/TRBV6-3 | NA | CASSQPPGLAGGTYEQYF | TGTGCCAGCAGCCAACCACCGGGACTAGCGGGAGGGACCTACGAGCAGTACTTC
TRBJ1-3 | NA | TRBV5-1 | once | CASSLGGEGNTIYF | TGCGCCAGCAGCTTGGGGGGAGAAGGAAACACCATATATTTT
TRBJ1-5 | TRBD1 | TRBV10-3 | once | CAISGTGSMPQHF | TGTGCCATCAGTGGGACAGGGTCCATGCCCCAGCATTTT
TRBJ2-3 | NA | TRBV4-1 | NA | CASSQDGSGVPDTQYF | TGCGCCAGCAGCCAAGATGGTAGCGGAGTCCCAGATACGCAGTATTTT
TRBJ1-6 | TRBD1 | TRBV30 | NA | CASVAGGNSPLHF | TGTGCTTCAGTGGCAGGGGGAAATTCACCCCTCCACTTT
TRBJ2-5 | NA | TRBV3-1/TRBV3-2 | NA | CASSQTGGRETQYF | TGTGCCAGCAGCCAAACCGGGGGAAGAGAGACCCAGTACTTC